The entry below gives a single T cell receptor (beta chain) sequence along with its context. Its antigen is not identified. MiXCR was run by TCRdb on the reads, yielding one entry per CDR3 protein. The sample contains about 500,000 distinct CDR3 sequences, around a third of which appear only once. The entry originates in a study of T cell repertoires in cytomegalovirus infection. Whole-study context: Selection of CMV epitopes for the study included recently identified HLA-C-restricted and well-studied HLA-B-restricted ones. Shared public TCR beta signatures pointed to both CMV infection and a matching HLA type. Study conclusions and caveats: Pooled public TCR beta family frequency picked out CMV carriers with the relevant HLA. HLA-C-restricted TCR beta clonotypes specific for CMV led the ex vivo response.

Germline loops: CDR1 SGHNT, CDR2 YENEEA. The CDR3 length is 16 residues. V was clipped by 2 bases and J by 2 bases, with 15 bases between them. This clonotype was sampled from a human donor in good health (CMV status not recorded). Some clones in this sample may be carry-over from other donors' samples. The chain recombines TRBV11-3 with TRBJ1-1, with D perhaps TRBD1 (5 bases). The source material was cultured PBMCs, sampled from culture after CMV antigen stimulation. CDR3 in amino acids: CASSLRWGGKNTEAFF. CDR3 DNA: TGTGCCAGCAGCTTACGGTGGGGCGGAAAAAACACTGAAGCTTTCTTT.